Each of the 11 T cell receptor beta chains below was sequenced from the same sample in a study of T cell responses to AZD1222 COVID-19 vaccine. TCRdb's copy holds only in-frame clones and misses some; the assay was immunoSEQ multiplex PCR. Among around 100,000 clones listed, roughly 91% were seen once. The sample was peripheral blood, taken on day 0 of AZD1222 vaccination. Receptor source: an adult in good health.

This clone was seen only a few times. The same CDR3 can be traced to other DNA sequences in this sample. V usage is TRBV4-1 and J usage is TRBJ1-2; no definite D call. CDR1 is MGHRA, CDR2 YSYEKL, per germline. This CDR3 has 15 residues. The V end was cut by 1 base, the J end by 0 bases, with 9 bases between. This chain's CDR3 is CASSQVRQANYGYTF. The DNA of the CDR3 is TGCGCCAGCAGCCAAGTGCGTCAAGCTAACTATGGCTACACCTTC.

The V and J genes are TRBV19 and TRBJ1-6; D is undetermined. V dropped 4 bases and J dropped 0 bases, with 13 bases sitting between them. The CDR3 length is 17 residues. Germline V lookup: CDR1 LNHDA, CDR2 SQIVND (reference sequence). In nucleotides, the CDR3 is TGTGCCAGTAGTAGTGGGCTTTTGAGCTCCTATAATTCACCCCTCCACTTT. Protein: CASSSGLLSSYNSPLHF.

The rearrangement joins TRBV24-1 to TRBJ2-2; TRBD2 aligns across 11 bases. With V trimmed by 9 bases and J by 3 bases, 5 bases remained unmatched. Germline V lookup: CDR1 KGHDR, CDR2 SFDVKD. The CDR3 extends over 15 amino acids. This CDR3 is CATRSGRADTGELFF. The CDR3 DNA is TGTGCCACCCGTAGCGGGAGGGCCGACACCGGGGAGCTGTTTTTT.

V usage is TRBV6-4 and J usage is TRBJ2-1, with TRBD1 matching 9 bases. Germline CDR1 MRHNA, CDR2 SNTAGT. The CDR3 length is 15 residues. The V segment lost 4 bases and the J segment 3 bases; nucleotides outside the gene matches: 4. CDR3 protein: CASSAQTGGYNEQFF. The CDR3 nucleotides read TGTGCCAGCAGTGCGCAGACAGGGGGCTACAATGAGCAGTTCTTC.

This chain connects TRBV6-5 to TRBJ1-6; D is unclear. The germline CDR1 and CDR2 sequences are MNHEY and SVGAGI. V was cut by 10 bases and J by 4 bases, with 17 bases left in between. The CDR3 contains 15 residues. This chain's CDR3 is CATMDLEGYNSPLHF. CDR3 in DNA: TGTGCCACTATGGACCTCGAAGGATATAATTCACCCCTCCACTTT.

The rearrangement uses TRBV6-1 and TRBJ1-3; D possibly corresponds to TRBD1 (5 bases). There are 14 residues in the CDR3. Germline V gives CDR1 MNHNS, CDR2 SASEGT. Trimming took 6 bases from V and 2 from J, leaving 11 bases between them. The DNA for the CDR3 is TGTGCCAGCAGCGGACGGGACCCTGGAAACACCATATATTTT. This translates into CASSGRDPGNTIYF.

This sequence joins TRBV27 and TRBJ1-3; D might be TRBD1 (5 bases). The germline gives CDR1 MNHEY, CDR2 SMNVEV (reference sequence). The CDR3 length is 14 residues. V dropped 2 bases and J dropped 9 bases, with 14 bases sitting between them. In DNA form, the CDR3 reads TGTGCCAGCAGTTTAAGGGACGGCGGGAGCACCATATATTTT. Protein: CASSLRDGGSTIYF.

This sequence joins TRBV18 and TRBJ2-5; TRBD1 agrees at 9 bases. The V and J ends lost 3 bases and 4 bases, in that order; junction bases with no gene match: 3. CDR3 length: 14 residues. Germline CDR1 reads KGHSH; CDR2 reads LQKENI. DNA of the CDR3: TGTGCCAGCTCACCGACAGGGGGGGGAGAGACCCAGTACTTC. Translated: CASSPTGGGETQYF.

J is TRBJ2-3 and V is TRBV6-5; TRBD1 aligns across 10 bases. The CDR3 extends over 15 amino acids. Germline V gene sequence: CDR1 MNHEY, CDR2 SVGAGI. Germline trimming cut 11 bases from V and 0 bases from J; bases unmatched to any gene: 8. The CDR3 here is CALHRTGGSTDTQYF. The CDR3 DNA sequence: TGTGCCCTCCATCGGACAGGGGGGAGCACAGATACGCAGTATTTT.

This rearrangement joins TRBV12-5 to TRBJ1-2; 7 positions match TRBD1. The germline V gene has CDR1 LGHNT and CDR2 FRNRAP. The trim removed 2 bases at V and 4 bases at J, leaving 10 bases unmatched. The CDR3 runs to 16 residues. As DNA, the CDR3 is TGTGCTAGTGGTTTGTATACAGGGGCCTCGTCCTATGGCTACACCTTC. This codes for CASGLYTGASSYGYTF. Full variable domain (outside the CDR3, taken from reference TRBV12-5 and TRBJ1-2): DARVTQTPRHKVTEMGQEVTMRCQPILGHNTVFWYRQTMMQGLELLAYFRNRAPLDDSGMPKDRFSAEMPDATLATLKIQPSEPRDSAVYFCASGLYTGASSYGYTFGSGTRLTVV.

The chain combines TRBV6-5 with TRBJ2-2; D remains ambiguous. Trimming took 6 bases from V and 4 from J, leaving 15 bases between them. The CDR3 is 15 amino acids. CDR1 and CDR2 (germline): MNHEY, SVGAGI. CDR3: CASSQPALGTGELFF. CDR3 nucleotide sequence: TGTGCCAGCAGCCAGCCAGCGTTGGGCACCGGGGAGCTGTTTTTT.